The 10 T cell receptor beta chains reported below all come from one sample, sequenced in a study of cytomegalovirus exposure and HLA in healthy donors. The method was immunoSEQ multiplex PCR; TCRdb's version includes in-frame clones alone and lacks a portion of them. In the table there are 150,000 or so clones, roughly 91% of which are singletons. Sequencing was performed on PBMCs. These receptors all come from a woman aged 18-30 years in good health and CMV-seropositive.

The rearrangement joins TRBV10-3 to TRBJ2-7; 7 bases map to TRBD2. The CDR3 runs 14 residues. Germline CDR1 reads ENHRY; CDR2 reads SYGVKD. V lost 4 bases and J lost 3; bases outside the gene matches: 6. CDR3 in DNA: TGTGCCATCAGTGGGTCAGGGACTAACTACGAGCAGTACTTC. Translated: CAISGSGTNYEQYF.

The chain carries TRBV5-1 and TRBJ2-3; TRBD2 is a possible D gene (6 bases). The CDR3 sequence is 13 residues long. With 4 bases removed from V and 2 bases from J, the gap between germline ends came to 8 bases. Per the germline V gene, CDR1 is SGHRS and CDR2 is YFSETQ. This CDR3 reads CASSGGITDTQYF. The DNA of the CDR3 is TGCGCCAGCAGCGGGGGGATCACAGATACGCAGTATTTT.

The chain links TRBV11-2 to TRBJ2-1; TRBD2 is a possible D gene (6 bases). The CDR3 has 14 amino acids. The germline CDR1 and CDR2 sequences are SGHAT and FQNNGV. Deletions cut 4 bases from V and 9 bases from J, with 16 bases between. The DNA of the CDR3 is TGTGCCAGCAGCTCGGGACTCGGGGGACGTGAGCAGTTCTTC. Translated: CASSSGLGGREQFF.

The chain recombines TRBV5-4 with TRBJ2-1; D remains unclear. Germline V gene lookup returns CDR1 SGHNT and CDR2 YYREEE (reference sequence). V dropped 0 bases and J dropped 8 bases, with 6 bases sitting between them. CDR3 length: 12 amino acids. The CDR3 DNA reads TGTGCCAGCAGCTTGGAGTCGGATGAGCAGTTCTTC. This translates into CASSLESDEQFF.

DNA of the CDR3: TGTGCCAGCAGCTTAGGGTGGGGCCAGCTTGAAGCTTTCTTT. Translated, it gives CASSLGWGQLEAFF. This chain uses TRBV11-1 with TRBJ1-1; TRBD1 is a possible D gene (5 bases). The CDR3 consists of 14 residues. The germline V gene encodes CDR1 SGHAT and CDR2 FQDESV (reference sequence). The V and J ends lost 1 base and 7 bases respectively, with 13 bases between them.

The CDR3 DNA is TGCGCCAGCGGAGGACTAGTGAGGAACAATGAGCAGTTCTTC. Its translation: CASGGLVRNNEQFF. The V gene is TRBV5-1, the J gene TRBJ2-1; 7 bases line up with TRBD2. The junction had 9 bases not matched to a gene; V was cut back by 7 bases and J by 5 bases. The CDR3 length is 14 residues. Germline V lookup: CDR1 SGHRS, CDR2 YFSETQ.

The chain has TRBV5-1 and TRBJ2-1, with 15 bases lining up with TRBD2. Germline V CDR1 and CDR2: SGHRS, YFSETQ. Unmatched junction bases numbered 7, after V lost 4 bases and J lost 8 bases. The CDR3 sequence is 16 residues long. CDR3 in amino acids: CASSGGTSGRWDEQFF. The CDR3 bases are TGCGCCAGCAGCGGGGGGACTAGCGGGAGGTGGGATGAGCAGTTCTTC.

The chain combines TRBV20-1 with TRBJ2-1, with a weak D call TRBD2 (5 bases). The CDR3 length is 11 residues. The germline gives CDR1 DFQATT, CDR2 SNEGSKA (reference sequence). Deletions cut 4 bases from V and 7 bases from J, with 8 bases between. The CDR3 region is CSAIGENEQFF. CDR3 DNA: TGCAGTGCTATCGGGGAGAATGAGCAGTTCTTC.

The count of this clone is one. The rearrangement uses TRBV6-5 and TRBJ1-1, with D tentatively TRBD1 (5 bases). The CDR3 extends over 14 amino acids. Germline V gene data show CDR1 as MNHEY and CDR2 as SVGAGI. Trimming shortened V by 2 bases and J by 4 bases, and 11 bases separated the two germline ends. CDR3 sequence (DNA): TGTGCCAGCAGTTACCCGGGGGGAGGCACTGAAGCTTTCTTT. The encoded protein is CASSYPGGGTEAFF.

The rearrangement joins TRBV27 to TRBJ2-7, with 10 bases identical to TRBD2. With V trimmed by 5 bases and J by 2 bases, 18 bases remained unmatched. Germline lookup yields CDR1 MNHEY and CDR2 SMNVEV (reference sequence). The CDR3 has 19 residues. In nucleotides, the CDR3 is TGTGCCAGCAGTCCCCAAGCGGGAGGGAGCCCGAAAAACCCCTACGAGCAGTACTTC. The encoded protein is CASSPQAGGSPKNPYEQYF.